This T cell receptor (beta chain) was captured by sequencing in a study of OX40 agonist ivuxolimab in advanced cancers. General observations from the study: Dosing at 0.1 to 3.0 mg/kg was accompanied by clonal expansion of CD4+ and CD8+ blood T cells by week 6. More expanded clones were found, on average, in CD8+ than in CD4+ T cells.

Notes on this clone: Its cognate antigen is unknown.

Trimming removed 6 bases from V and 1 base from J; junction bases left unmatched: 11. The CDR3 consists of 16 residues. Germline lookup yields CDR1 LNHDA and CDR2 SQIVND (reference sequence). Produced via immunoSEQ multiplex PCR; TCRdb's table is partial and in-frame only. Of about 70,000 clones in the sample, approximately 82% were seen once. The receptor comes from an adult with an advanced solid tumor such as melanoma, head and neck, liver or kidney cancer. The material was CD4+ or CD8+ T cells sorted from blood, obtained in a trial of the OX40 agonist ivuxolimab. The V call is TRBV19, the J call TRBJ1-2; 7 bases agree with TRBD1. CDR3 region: CASSPGDREGNYGYTF. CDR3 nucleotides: TGTGCCAGTAGCCCGGGAGACAGGGAGGGTAACTATGGCTACACCTTC.